The source of this T cell receptor beta chain is a study of T cell responses to AZD1222 COVID-19 vaccine. General study results and limits: Nearly half of unique spike-specific TCRs reportedly avoided B.1.351 and B.1.1.7 mutated regions. With dominance at 160-218 and 743-854, vaccine-associated CD4 TCRs spanned spike.

As regards this clone: The antigen remains unidentified.

Assay used: immunoSEQ multiplex PCR; TCRdb lists only in-frame clones, some missing. The sample records 130,000 or so clones, more than 90% being singletons. The sequenced sample was peripheral blood, obtained 28 days after the second AZD1222 dose. This TCR came from an adult who received the AZD1222 COVID-19 vaccine.

This CDR3 reads CASGDYEQFF. CDR3 DNA: TGTGCCAGCGGGGACTATGAGCAGTTCTTC. The chain couples TRBV27 to TRBJ2-1, with D possibly TRBD2 on 6 matching bases. CDR3 size: 10 residues. The germline V and J ends were trimmed by 8 bases and 8 bases, with 7 bases remaining between them. In germline, CDR1 is MNHEY, CDR2 SMNVEV (reference sequence).